The subject of this entry is one T cell receptor beta chain. Its specificity is unknown. The isolated RNA, all of it, was reverse transcribed, so expressed TCRB transcripts were what got sequenced. Assay used: immunoSEQ multiplex PCR; TCRdb lists only in-frame clones, some missing. The sample yields around 40,000 clones, about 66% seen once. The data were taken from a study of beta chain features in type 1 diabetes. Broader study findings: The naive, central memory and Treg TCRB repertoires of patients appeared to be more similar to one another than those of healthy donors. Patients with Type 1 diabetes showed moderately but significantly shorter TCRB CDR3s in all four CD4+ subsets.

This CDR3 contains 14 residues. The junction had 3 bases not matched to a gene; V was cut back by 3 bases and J by 5 bases. From germline, CDR1 is GTSNPN and CDR2 SVGIG (reference sequence). The sample taken for sequencing was Tregs from blood. The origin of this receptor is a man aged 25-45 years with type 1 diabetes. Some clones in this sample may be carry-over from other donors' samples. The chain links TRBV30 to TRBJ2-2, with 10 bases lining up with TRBD1. CDR3 sequence: CAWSRQGATGELFF. Here the CDR3 DNA reads TGTGCCTGGAGCCGACAGGGGGCAACCGGGGAGCTGTTTTTT. Supplemented by reference TRBV30 and TRBJ2-2, the full variable domain reads SQTIHQWPATLVQPVGSPLSLECTVEGTSNPNLYWYRQAAGRGLQLLFYSVGIGQISSEVPQNLSASRPQDRQFILSSKKLLLSDSGFYLCAWSRQGATGELFFGEGSRLTVL.